This T cell receptor (beta chain) was identified in a study of T-cell memory formation after mild COVID-19. Germline V gene sequence: CDR1 SGDLS, CDR2 YYNGEE. The CDR3 runs 14 residues. V lost 0 bases, J lost 8 bases, and 11 bases lay in between. TCRdb analysed the 5' RACE reads with MiXCR anew, one entry per CDR3 protein. Of 550,000 to 650,000 distinct CDR3 sequences listed, 17% are singletons. This clonotype was obtained from an adult woman who had mild COVID-19 (a few samples of this study predate the infection). Cell type and time point are not known. The J gene is TRBJ1-4, the V gene TRBV9; perhaps TRBD1 as D (5 bases). Sequences were obtained from PBMCs or a T cell subset sorted from them (not recorded which). The DNA for the CDR3 is TGTGCCAGCAGCGTAGGGGACTTCAAGGAAAAACTGTTTTTT. Amino acids: CASSVGDFKEKLFF.